What follows are 4 T cell receptor beta chains derived from one specimen sequenced in a study of shared clonotypes between healthy human individuals. Assay: immunoSEQ multiplex PCR; the TCRdb copy retains only in-frame clones and omits some. The table has millions of clones, roughly 95% seen once. Sequencing was done on a sample of naive CD4+ T cells sorted from blood. As for subset: CD45RA+ positively selected. These receptors came from a man aged 18 to 29 in good health.

The chain links TRBV21-1 to TRBJ2-7. TRBV21-1 represents a pseudogene. The CDR3 has 15 amino acids. This CDR3 reads CASSKARRQGYEQYF. In DNA form, the CDR3 reads TGTGCCAGCAGCAAAGCGCGTCGGCAAGGATACGAGCAGTACTTC.

The rearrangement uses TRBV5-1 and TRBJ1-3; 7 nucleotides agree with TRBD1. This CDR3 comprises 17 residues. The junction had 8 bases not matched to a gene; V was cut back by 2 bases and J by 0 bases. Germline V lookup: CDR1 SGHRS, CDR2 YFSETQ. The CDR3, as DNA: TGCGCCAGCAGCTTAGGAGGGGCAGGGGGCTCTGGAAACACCATATATTTT. It encodes CASSLGGAGGSGNTIYF. Combining the CDR3 with reference TRBV5-1 and TRBJ1-3 gives the whole variable domain KAGVTQTPRYLIKTRGQQVTLSCSPISGHRSVSWYQQTPGQGLQFLFEYFSETQRNKGNFPGRFSGRQFSNSRSEMNVSTLELGDSALYLCASSLGGAGGSGNTIYFGEGSWLTVV.

The chain carries TRBV28 and TRBJ2-7; 7 bases agree with TRBD1. The length of the CDR3 is 13 residues. Germline CDR1 and CDR2: MDHEN and SYDVKM. Trimming cost V 8 bases and J 4 bases; bases outside gene matches: 8. DNA of the CDR3: TGTGCCAGCCGGGACAGTCGAAAGTACGAGCAGTACTTC. It translates to CASRDSRKYEQYF.

The chain links TRBV5-1 to TRBJ1-4, with D unresolved. V lost 0 bases to trimming and J lost 7 bases, with 7 bases between them. The CDR3 length is 13 residues. From germline, CDR1 is SGHRS and CDR2 YFSETQ. The CDR3 is CASSLGESEKLFF. The CDR3 DNA follows: TGCGCCAGCAGCTTGGGGGAGAGTGAAAAACTGTTTTTT. Together with reference TRBV5-1 and TRBJ1-4, the CDR3 gives the full variable domain: KAGVTQTPRYLIKTRGQQVTLSCSPISGHRSVSWYQQTPGQGLQFLFEYFSETQRNKGNFPGRFSGRQFSNSRSEMNVSTLELGDSALYLCASSLGESEKLFFGSGTQLSVL.